Presented here are 27 T cell receptor beta chains from one specimen sequenced in a study of CD8+ T cells in alopecia areata (dated by TCRdb to 2016 to 2018). The sample's treatment or condition label is to be understood as: oral pan-JAK inhibitor, 5-10 mg twice daily. Preparation of the library involved the immunoSEQ multiplex PCR assay. For TCR sequencing, RNA was extracted from every sample and reverse transcribed into cDNA to serve as template. Entries here come from immuneACCESS through TCRdb and include only in-frame sequences with V and J called. Some clones fail to appear in such tables; in the studies checked, an unresolved V gene covers under half of the shortfall, and the cause of the remainder is unknown. The sample table shows 150,000 to 200,000 clones, and 64% are seen once. The leading ten clones occupy approximately 1.3% of the sample. The sample in question was CD4+ T cells sorted from blood, obtained at roughly week 49, from a patient treated with tofacitinib. The receptors come from a human donor with alopecia areata.

The chain carries TRBV29-1 and TRBJ2-2; a possible D gene is TRBD2 (6 bases). Trimming left V 6 bases short and J 5 bases short, with 10 bases between. This CDR3 is built from 12 residues. Per germline, CDR1 SQVTM and CDR2 ANQGSEA. The CDR3 DNA sequence: TGCAGCGTCTCTGCGGGGACCGGGGAGCTGTTTTTT. Translated: CSVSAGTGELFF.

This chain links TRBV29-1 with TRBJ1-2; possible D gene TRBD1, 5 bases. V was pared by 6 bases and J by 3 bases, with 17 bases between. This CDR3 has 14 residues. CDR1 and CDR2 from the germline V gene are SQVTM and ANQGSEA. CDR3 coding DNA: TGCAGCGTCGGGAGCCGGGACGAACACTATGGCTACACCTTC. This gives the protein CSVGSRDEHYGYTF. Full variable domain (outside the CDR3, taken from reference TRBV29-1 and TRBJ1-2): SAVISQKPSRDICQRGTSLTIQCQVDSQVTMMFWYRQQPGQSLTLIATANQGSEATYESGFVIDKFPISRPNLTFSTLTVSNMSPEDSSIYLCSVGSRDEHYGYTFGSGTRLTVV.

The V and J genes are TRBV29-1 and TRBJ1-1; TRBD1 might be the D (5 bases). The ends were cut back, 3 bases at V and 4 bases at J, with 24 bases in the middle. Germline V gene sequence: CDR1 SQVTM, CDR2 ANQGSEA. This CDR3 is built from 17 residues. The CDR3 DNA sequence: TGCAGCGTTGAGGACCTCATGCCGGGCCCGGGGGGCACTGAAGCTTTCTTT. It is translated as CSVEDLMPGPGGTEAFF.

The rearrangement uses TRBV30 and TRBJ2-6, with 9 bases that match TRBD2. The CDR3 runs to 15 residues. J was trimmed by 4 bases and V by 3 bases; bases with no gene match: 4. The germline CDR1 and CDR2 sequences are GTSNPN and SVGIG (reference sequence). Written as DNA, the CDR3 is TGTGCCTGGAGACTAGCGGGCGTAGGGGCCAACGTCCTGACTTTC. This translates into CAWRLAGVGANVLTF.

V and J are TRBV10-3 and TRBJ2-3, with TRBD2 matching over 8 bases. Germline V gene lookup returns CDR1 ENHRY and CDR2 SYGVKD. With V trimmed by 8 bases and J by 4 bases, 8 bases remained unmatched. The CDR3 is made up of 14 amino acids. The CDR3 nucleotides read TGTGCCATCGCCCCGGGACTAGGAGCAGATACGCAGTATTTT. Its translation: CAIAPGLGADTQYF.

This rearrangement joins TRBV6-5 to TRBJ1-5; D might be TRBD1 (6 bases). CDR1 and CDR2 from the germline V gene are MNHEY and SVGAGI. V lost 6 bases and J lost 10, with 16 bases in between. CDR3 length: 13 residues. The CDR3 nucleotides are TGTGCCAGCAGCCTCACCGAGGGGGGACCCCAGCATTTT. This encodes CASSLTEGGPQHF.

This clone came up a few times. This chain connects TRBV4-3 to TRBJ2-3; D could derive from TRBD1 or TRBD2 (6 bases each). V lost 1 base to trimming and J lost 2 bases, with 22 bases between them. Per the germline V gene, CDR1 is LGHNA and CDR2 is YSLEER. This CDR3 contains 19 residues. CDR3 protein: CASSQADGFGTGATDTQYF. The CDR3 nucleotides are TGCGCCAGCAGCCAAGCCGATGGGTTTGGGACGGGGGCCACAGATACGCAGTATTTT.

This clone occurred once. V and J are TRBV5-1 and TRBJ2-5; TRBD1 agrees at 8 bases. The CDR3 extends over 14 amino acids. V gave up 4 bases and J gave up 5 bases; unmatched junction bases: 7. CDR1 is SGHRS, CDR2 YFSETQ, per germline. Here the CDR3 reads CASSVGTGGETQYF. The CDR3 DNA sequence: TGCGCCAGCAGCGTCGGGACAGGTGGGGAGACCCAGTACTTC.

This clone has more than one count but fewer than ten. This rearrangement joins TRBV7-2 to TRBJ1-6; no firm D call. The germline V gene has CDR1 SGHTA and CDR2 FQGNSA. CDR3 length: 14 residues. The ends were cut back, 7 bases at V and 7 bases at J, with 14 bases in the middle. The CDR3 reads CASTHGSLNSPLHF. The CDR3 DNA sequence: TGTGCCAGCACCCACGGATCACTGAATTCACCCCTCCACTTT.

The rearrangement uses TRBV30 and TRBJ1-1; D perhaps matches TRBD1 (5 bases). CDR3 size: 14 residues. Germline CDR1 is GTSNPN and CDR2 is SVGIG (reference sequence). With 1 base removed from V and 4 bases from J, the gap between germline ends came to 13 bases. CDR3 residues: CAWSGGRVVTEAFF. In DNA, the CDR3 is TGTGCCTGGAGTGGGGGACGCGTTGTCACTGAAGCTTTCTTT.

The chain has TRBV30 and TRBJ1-4; D might be TRBD1 (6 bases). CDR1 and CDR2 (germline): GTSNPN, SVGIG (reference sequence). This CDR3 region has 15 residues. V dropped 2 bases and J dropped 0 bases, with 10 bases sitting between them. The CDR3 reads CAWSYQGTTNEKLFF. For the CDR3, the DNA is TGTGCCTGGAGTTATCAGGGGACAACTAATGAAAAACTGTTTTTT.

The chain uses TRBV9 and TRBJ2-3; 8 bases align to TRBD2. Per the germline V gene, CDR1 is SGDLS and CDR2 is YYNGEE. The V segment lost 1 base and the J segment 2 bases; nucleotides outside the gene matches: 9. The CDR3 extends over 17 amino acids. In DNA, the CDR3 is TGTGCCAGCAGCGTAACGAGCGCGGGGGGCCTCACAGATACGCAGTATTTT. As protein: CASSVTSAGGLTDTQYF.

The CDR3 loop reads CASSEGRTNYGYTF. The CDR3 coding sequence is TGTGCCAGCAGCGAGGGGAGAACTAACTATGGCTACACCTTC. The chain employs TRBV9 and TRBJ1-2; tentatively, D is TRBD1 (5 bases). The germline gives CDR1 SGDLS, CDR2 YYNGEE. The CDR3 consists of 14 residues. The V and J ends lost 3 bases and 0 bases respectively, with 9 bases between them.

The chain is built from TRBV5-1 and TRBJ2-6; D not resolved. The CDR3 extends over 17 amino acids. Trimming pared 3 bases from V and 2 bases from J, leaving 15 bases between. Germline CDR1 is SGHRS and CDR2 is YFSETQ. The CDR3 DNA reads TGCGCCAGCAGCTGGGCCATCGACACAACTGGGGCCAACGTCCTGACTTTC. Translated: CASSWAIDTTGANVLTF. The whole variable domain, remainder taken from reference TRBV5-1 and TRBJ2-6, is KAGVTQTPRYLIKTRGQQVTLSCSPISGHRSVSWYQQTPGQGLQFLFEYFSETQRNKGNFPGRFSGRQFSNSRSEMNVSTLELGDSALYLCASSWAIDTTGANVLTFGAGSRLTVL.

In this sample, this clone turned up once. The V call is TRBV30, the J call TRBJ2-7; maybe TRBD2 (5 bases). The CDR3 consists of 15 residues. Trimming left V 0 bases short and J 4 bases short, with 16 bases between. The germline CDR1 and CDR2 sequences are GTSNPN and SVGIG (reference sequence). CDR3 sequence (DNA): TGTGCCTGGAGTGTACGGGTGGGAGTATTGTACGAGCAGTACTTC. Translating it yields CAWSVRVGVLYEQYF.

The rearrangement joins TRBV29-1 to TRBJ1-1; 9 bases match TRBD1. This CDR3 spans 13 amino acids. From germline, CDR1 is SQVTM and CDR2 ANQGSEA. The V gene end was trimmed by 7 bases and the J gene end by 5 bases; junction bases not matched to a gene: 8. CDR3 nucleotide sequence: TGCAGCGCCAGCACAGGGGGCGAAACTGAAGCTTTCTTT. This encodes CSASTGGETEAFF. Drawing the rest from reference TRBV29-1 and TRBJ1-1, the complete variable domain is SAVISQKPSRDICQRGTSLTIQCQVDSQVTMMFWYRQQPGQSLTLIATANQGSEATYESGFVIDKFPISRPNLTFSTLTVSNMSPEDSSIYLCSASTGGETEAFFGQGTRLTVV.

The gene calls are TRBV7-2 and TRBJ1-2; the D gene is possibly TRBD1 (5 bases). The CDR3 length is 17 residues. Germline CDR1 is SGHTA and CDR2 is FQGNSA. V was pared by 3 bases and J by 3 bases, with 20 bases between. The CDR3 is CASSLRAGRISDYGYTF. The CDR3 coding sequence is TGTGCCAGCAGCTTGAGGGCAGGGAGGATCTCGGACTATGGCTACACCTTC.

The J gene is TRBJ1-1, the V gene TRBV29-1; TRBD1 matches 7 bases. Germline CDR1 is SQVTM and CDR2 is ANQGSEA. The CDR3 loop spans 13 amino acids. With V trimmed by 6 bases and J by 7 bases, 11 bases remained unmatched. CDR3 protein: CSVRGQSRIEAFF. CDR3 in DNA: TGCAGCGTCCGGGGACAGTCTAGGATTGAAGCTTTCTTT.

The chain uses TRBV29-1 and TRBJ1-2; TRBD1 agrees at 11 bases. V shed 8 bases, J shed 7 bases, and the junction held 9 bases outside the gene matches. The CDR3 covers 13 residues. The germline gives CDR1 SQVTM, CDR2 ANQGSEA. Here the CDR3 reads CSSTAGTGGGYTF. The CDR3 nucleotides are TGCAGCTCCACGGCCGGGACAGGGGGTGGCTACACCTTC. The variable domain in full, completed from reference TRBV29-1 and TRBJ1-2, reads SAVISQKPSRDICQRGTSLTIQCQVDSQVTMMFWYRQQPGQSLTLIATANQGSEATYESGFVIDKFPISRPNLTFSTLTVSNMSPEDSSIYLCSSTAGTGGGYTFGSGTRLTVV.

This clone has at least ten counts. The chain carries TRBV10-3 and TRBJ2-1; D is uncertain. Germline V gene lookup returns CDR1 ENHRY and CDR2 SYGVKD. With 3 bases removed from V and 4 bases from J, the gap between germline ends came to 10 bases. CDR3 size: 14 residues. CDR3 in amino acids: CAISDGIRYNEQFF. The CDR3 region has the DNA TGTGCCATCAGTGATGGTATCCGTTACAATGAGCAGTTCTTC.

V and J are TRBV5-1 and TRBJ1-3; D not certain. Trimming took off 4 bases at V and 4 bases at J, with 3 bases between the two ends. Germline CDR1 and CDR2: SGHRS and YFSETQ. The CDR3 totals 11 residues. The CDR3 DNA sequence: TGCGCCAGCAGCCAAGGAAACACCATATATTTT. Its protein is CASSQGNTIYF.

Details on this clone: The sample contains more than one DNA sequence encoding this CDR3. CDR3 protein: CAWSRRNTEAFF. DNA of the CDR3: TGTGCCTGGAGTCGGAGGAACACTGAAGCTTTCTTT. This chain joins TRBV30 and TRBJ1-1; no definite D call. V dropped 2 bases and J dropped 1 base, with 5 bases sitting between them. CDR3 length: 12 residues. CDR1 GTSNPN and CDR2 SVGIG come from the germline V gene (reference sequence).

Note on this clone: This likely came from a read error, as a far larger clone is one base away. The chain recombines TRBV2 with TRBJ1-1, with D possibly TRBD1 on 5 matching bases. This CDR3 has 13 residues. Trimming cost V 5 bases and J 1 base, with 8 bases left between them. The germline CDR1 and CDR2 sequences are SNHLY and FYNNEI. CDR3 region: CASSHDRNTEAFF. CDR3 nucleotides: TGTGCCAGCAGTCACGACAGGAACACTGAAGCTTTCTTT.

The V gene is TRBV7-2, the J gene TRBJ2-5; 7 nucleotides agree with TRBD1. This CDR3 is built from 15 residues. Germline assignment: CDR1 SGHTA and CDR2 FQGNSA. After removal of 4 bases from V and 5 bases from J, the junction contained 10 bases not matched to a gene. DNA for the CDR3: TGTGCCAGCAGCTGGGACAGTTCAAGCCATGAGACCCAGTACTTC. This sequence encodes CASSWDSSSHETQYF.

The V gene is TRBV30, the J gene TRBJ1-2, with 7 bases aligning to TRBD1. The CDR3 is 16 residues long. Germline values: CDR1 GTSNPN, CDR2 SVGIG (reference sequence). V shed 3 bases, J shed 3 bases, and the junction held 13 bases outside the gene matches. CDR3 sequence: CAWRRRHGTEDYGYTF. The DNA of the CDR3 is TGTGCCTGGAGGCGAAGGCACGGGACAGAGGACTATGGCTACACCTTC.

The rearrangement joins TRBV30 to TRBJ2-1, with D hard to call. Germline values: CDR1 GTSNPN, CDR2 SVGIG (reference sequence). Deletions cut 4 bases from V and 0 bases from J, with 7 bases between. This CDR3 is built from 13 residues. The CDR3 here is CAWKGSSYNEQFF. The CDR3 coding sequence is TGTGCCTGGAAGGGAAGCTCCTACAATGAGCAGTTCTTC.

The chain carries TRBV1 and TRBJ2-7. TRBV1 is a known pseudogene. CDR3 length: 13 residues. The CDR3 reads CTSSHLDGYEQYF. CDR3 in DNA: TGCACCAGCAGCCACCTGGACGGCTACGAGCAGTACTTC.